The 30 T cell receptor beta chains listed next were all sequenced from one sample in a study of blood T cells in healthy people across ages. PCR was performed a second time for about 7 to 12 cycles using a sample-barcoded 5' primer and a J-beta primer mix. TCRdb processed the 5' RACE reads anew with MiXCR; each CDR3 protein has one entry. The table has hundreds of thousands of distinct CDR3 sequences, about 51% seen once. The sequenced material came from blood. The receptor set was obtained from a woman of 80 years or more in good health.

The chain has TRBV29-1 and TRBJ1-3; D is possibly TRBD1 (6 bases). V was trimmed by 6 bases and J by 2 bases, leaving 11 bases between them. The CDR3 is 13 amino acids. CDR1 is SQVTM and CDR2 is ANQGSEA in the germline V gene. CDR3 loop: CSVGRGPGNTIYF. The CDR3 DNA reads as TGCAGCGTCGGTCGGGGGCCTGGAAACACCATATATTTT.

This clonotype was counted between two and nine times. The chain links TRBV19 to TRBJ2-5, with D possibly matching TRBD1 (5 bases). The CDR3 covers 14 residues. Per the germline V gene, CDR1 is LNHDA and CDR2 is SQIVND (reference sequence). The V and J ends lost 3 bases and 6 bases respectively, with 14 bases between them. CDR3 region: CASSIAPDSQTQYF. In nucleotides, the CDR3 is TGTGCCAGTAGTATCGCCCCAGACAGCCAGACCCAGTACTTC.

The chain uses TRBV5-5 and TRBJ1-4; D unresolved. CDR3 length: 15 residues. Germline lookup yields CDR1 SGHKS and CDR2 YYEKEE (reference sequence). Trimming shortened V by 1 base and J by 0 bases, and 7 bases separated the two germline ends. The chain's CDR3 is CASSLYAATNEKLFF. The CDR3 DNA sequence: TGTGCCAGCAGCTTGTACGCGGCAACTAATGAAAAACTGTTTTTT. Looking up the rest from reference TRBV5-5 and TRBJ1-4 gives the full variable domain: DAGVTQSPTHLIKTRGQQVTLRCSPISGHKSVSWYQQVLGQGPQFIFQYYEKEERGRGNFPDRFSARQFPNYSSELNVNALLLGDSALYLCASSLYAATNEKLFFGSGTQLSVL.

The genes are TRBV3-1 and TRBJ1-6; 10 bases match TRBD1. The germline V gene encodes CDR1 LGHDT and CDR2 YNNKEL (reference sequence). V shed 0 bases and J 10 bases; nucleotides not matched to a gene: 9. This CDR3 region has 17 residues. The CDR3 spells CASSQDLGTGDGSPLHF. The CDR3 DNA reads TGTGCCAGCAGCCAAGATCTGGGGACAGGGGACGGATCACCCCTCCACTTT.

This rearrangement joins TRBV3-1 to TRBJ2-7; no reliable D call. CDR3 length: 14 amino acids. Germline assignment: CDR1 LGHDT and CDR2 YNNKEL (reference sequence). V lost 1 base and J 5 bases, leaving 12 bases between the germline ends. The CDR3 coding sequence is TGTGCCAGCAGCCAAGTGCTAGAAATGGACGAGCAGTACTTC. This sequence encodes CASSQVLEMDEQYF.

This chain links TRBV27 with TRBJ1-1, with D perhaps matching TRBD1 (5 bases). The ends were cut back, 7 bases at V and 11 bases at J, with 26 bases in the middle. CDR1 and CDR2 (germline): MNHEY, SMNVEV (reference sequence). The CDR3 is made up of 15 amino acids. The CDR3 here is CASNGKGVLPQEAFF. CDR3 DNA sequence: TGTGCCAGCAATGGGAAAGGGGTCTTACCACAGGAGGCTTTCTTT.

This clonotype was detected only once. The genes are TRBV28 and TRBJ2-5, with 12 bases identical to TRBD1. CDR1 and CDR2 (germline): MDHEN, SYDVKM. V gave up 4 bases and J gave up 5 bases; unmatched junction bases: 5. The CDR3 has 15 amino acids. CDR3 sequence: CASSSGQGARETQYF. In DNA, the CDR3 is TGTGCCAGCAGTTCGGGACAGGGGGCCAGGGAGACCCAGTACTTC.

The table lists this clonotype with many counts. The rearrangement links TRBV30 to TRBJ2-3, with D tentatively TRBD1 (5 bases). In germline, CDR1 is GTSNPN, CDR2 SVGIG (reference sequence). The ends were cut back, 2 bases at V and 5 bases at J, with 5 bases in the middle. CDR3 length equals 11 residues. The CDR3 spells CAWSRGDTQYF. DNA for the CDR3: TGTGCCTGGAGTAGGGGAGATACGCAGTATTTT.

The chain is built from TRBV13 and TRBJ2-1; 9 bases fit TRBD2. The J segment lost 2 bases and the V segment lost 7 bases, leaving 3 bases of the junction unmatched. The CDR3 runs to 14 residues. Per germline, CDR1 PRHDT and CDR2 FYEKMQ (reference sequence). CDR3 amino acids: CASTTSGPYNEQFF. CDR3 nucleotides: TGTGCCAGCACGACTAGCGGACCCTACAATGAGCAGTTCTTC.

V is TRBV12-3 or TRBV12-4 and J is TRBJ2-2; D ambiguous. V lost 6 bases to trimming and J lost 3 bases, with 8 bases between them. The CDR3 covers 13 residues. The chain's CDR3 is CASRKMDTGELFF. The CDR3 DNA reads as TGTGCCAGCAGAAAAATGGACACCGGGGAGCTGTTTTTT.

The chain links TRBV5-1 to TRBJ2-5, with D possibly being TRBD1 or TRBD2 (5 bases each). The last part of the DNA fits TRBJ2-7 better; the J call may be wrong. Germline assignment: CDR1 SGHRS and CDR2 YFSETQ. This CDR3 region has 14 residues. CDR3 region: CASSLDGMGLEQYF. The DNA of the CDR3 is TGCGCCAGCAGCTTGGACGGGATGGGGCTCGAGCAGTACTTC.

The chain combines TRBV5-1 with TRBJ2-3; TRBD1 is a possible D gene (5 bases). Trimming pared 4 bases from V and 5 bases from J, leaving 14 bases between. The V gene's germline CDR1 is SGHRS and CDR2 YFSETQ. The CDR3 is made up of 14 amino acids. CDR3 region: CASSILGPEDTQYF. The CDR3 region has the DNA TGCGCCAGCAGCATTTTGGGGCCAGAAGATACGCAGTATTTT.

In this sample, this clonotype turned up many times. J is TRBJ2-7 and V is TRBV4-2; 7 bases are a match to TRBD2. The CDR3 sequence is 19 residues long. Losses at the gene ends were 1 base for V and 4 bases for J; bases not matched to a gene: 19. The V gene's germline CDR1 is LGHNA and CDR2 YNFKEQ. The CDR3 DNA is TGTGCCAGCAGCCAAGTTAAAAACGGCGGGAGCTACATTCCTTACGAGCAGTACTTC. Translation gives CASSQVKNGGSYIPYEQYF.

Note on this clonotype: The junction shows a germline mismatch at one end, possibly a read error. The rearrangement joins TRBV5-1 to TRBJ2-4; D unclear. This CDR3 contains 14 residues. Germline-derived CDR1 and CDR2 are SGHRS and YFSETQ. CDR3 coding DNA: TGCGCCAGCAGCTTGGGAGTAGCCAAAAGCATTCAGTACTTC. This codes for CASSLGVAKSIQYF.

The chain employs TRBV20-1 and TRBJ2-7; D is possibly TRBD1 (6 bases). Trimming cost V 6 bases and J 2 bases, with 14 bases left between them. From germline, CDR1 is DFQATT and CDR2 SNEGSKA (reference sequence). The CDR3 runs to 13 residues. CDR3 protein: CSAPGEMAYEQYF. CDR3 bases: TGCAGTGCCCCAGGGGAAATGGCCTACGAGCAGTACTTC.

This clonotype was observed a few times. This chain links TRBV29-1 with TRBJ1-2, with 7 bases aligning to TRBD1. With 6 bases clipped from V and 1 base from J, the junction kept 2 bases outside the gene matches. The CDR3 has 12 residues. The germline gives CDR1 SQVTM, CDR2 ANQGSEA. CDR3 region: CSVDRHNYGYTF. In nucleotides, the CDR3 is TGCAGCGTGGACAGGCATAACTATGGCTACACCTTC.

Ten or more counts support this clonotype. For the CDR3, the DNA is TGTGCCAGCAGTTACTACTCCACCGGGGAGCTGTTTTTT. Amino acids: CASSYYSTGELFF. The V gene is TRBV6-5, the J gene TRBJ2-2; D is ambiguous. The CDR3 runs 13 residues. Trimming cost V 1 base and J 4 bases, with 4 bases left between them. CDR1 is MNHEY and CDR2 is SVGAGI in the germline V gene.

This clonotype was observed a few times. This rearrangement joins TRBV10-3 to TRBJ2-2, with a weak D call TRBD1 (6 bases). The CDR3 covers 14 residues. V was cut by 6 bases and J by 3 bases, with 11 bases left in between. The germline V gene has CDR1 ENHRY and CDR2 SYGVKD. CDR3 DNA sequence: TGTGCCATCAGGGGAACAGGGTACACCGGGGAGCTGTTTTTT. Encoded protein: CAIRGTGYTGELFF.

The chain recombines TRBV3-1 with TRBJ2-1, with 9 bases that match TRBD1. Trimming cost V 3 bases and J 5 bases; bases outside gene matches: 2. The CDR3 extends over 14 amino acids. Germline V gene data show CDR1 as LGHDT and CDR2 as YNNKEL (reference sequence). The CDR3 sequence: CASSQWTGDNEQFF. CDR3 sequence (DNA): TGTGCCAGCAGCCAGTGGACAGGGGACAATGAGCAGTTCTTC.

This clonotype turned up a few times. The chain is built from TRBV20-1 and TRBJ1-2; TRBD1 might be the D (5 bases). Trimming cost V 0 bases and J 4 bases, with 12 bases left between them. Germline V CDR1 and CDR2: DFQATT, SNEGSKA (reference sequence). The CDR3 spans 14 residues. The CDR3 is CSARDAGHPYGYTF. CDR3 nucleotides: TGCAGTGCTAGAGATGCGGGGCACCCCTATGGCTACACCTTC.

Of note for this clonotype: One end of the junction does not line up with germline, which may come from a read error. The rearrangement uses TRBV29-1 and TRBJ1-1; D is ambiguous. This CDR3 has 11 residues. Germline CDR1 and CDR2: SQVTM and ANQGSEA. As DNA, the CDR3 is TGCAGCTGCACCTTGAATACTGAAGCTTTCTTT. This translates into CSCTLNTEAFF.

As regards this clonotype: This sequence may be a read error, since a much larger clone differs from it by one base. The rearrangement joins TRBV20-1 to TRBJ1-1; D gene uncertain. This CDR3 has 13 amino acids. The germline gives CDR1 DFQATT, CDR2 SNEGSKA (reference sequence). V lost 4 bases, J lost 0 bases, and 9 bases lay in between. The CDR3 sequence is CSAMPLMNTEAFF. DNA for the CDR3: TGCAGTGCTATGCCCTTAATGAACACTGAAGCTTTCTTT.

The chain carries TRBV12-3 or TRBV12-4 and TRBJ2-3; D call uncertain. V was trimmed by 3 bases and J by 8 bases, leaving 15 bases between them. This CDR3 has 14 residues. The CDR3, as DNA: TGTGCCAGCAGTTTTGGGCAACCTCGGGCTACGCAGTATTTT. As protein: CASSFGQPRATQYF.

The rearrangement links TRBV5-1 to TRBJ2-1, with 8 bases aligning to TRBD1. There are 16 residues in the CDR3. V gave up 1 base and J gave up 10 bases; unmatched junction bases: 13. Germline loops: CDR1 SGHRS, CDR2 YFSETQ. The CDR3 is CASSLFSGQGVKEQFF. In DNA form, the CDR3 reads TGCGCCAGCAGCTTGTTCAGCGGACAGGGTGTAAAGGAGCAGTTCTTC.

The chain joins TRBV2 to TRBJ1-2; D is possibly TRBD1 (5 bases). The CDR3 runs 13 residues. V gave up 8 bases and J gave up 3 bases, with 13 bases separating them. Germline V gene data show CDR1 as SNHLY and CDR2 as FYNNEI. CDR3 nucleotides: TGTGCCAGCGGGGGGGACGGCGACTATGGCTACACCTTC. It encodes CASGGDGDYGYTF.

A word on this clonotype: Possible read error: a much larger clone is one base away. The J gene is TRBJ2-5, the V gene TRBV28; D is uncertain. Germline assignment: CDR1 MDHEN and CDR2 SYDVKM. CDR3 length: 13 residues. Trimming left V 3 bases short and J 0 bases short, with 5 bases between. CDR3 amino acids: CASSFPNQETQYF. The CDR3 nucleotides are TGTGCCAGCAGTTTCCCAAACCAAGAGACCCAGTACTTC.

A single count supports this clonotype. This may stem from a read error, because a much larger clone lies one nucleotide away. V and J are TRBV6-6 and TRBJ1-1; possible D gene TRBD1, 6 bases. Trimming shortened V by 6 bases and J by 3 bases, and 11 bases separated the two germline ends. Germline CDR1 MNHNY, CDR2 SVGAGI (reference sequence). The length of the CDR3 is 13 residues. This CDR3 reads CASRSGQHTEAFF. The CDR3 DNA reads TGTGCCAGCAGGTCCGGACAGCACACTGAAGCTTTCTTT.

The table lists this clonotype with a few counts. V is TRBV12-3 or TRBV12-4 and J is TRBJ2-1, with 10 bases lining up with TRBD1. There are 15 residues in the CDR3. After removal of 5 bases from V and 9 bases from J, the junction contained 10 bases not matched to a gene. The CDR3 reads CASSHTGTGAIEQFF. The CDR3 DNA sequence: TGTGCCAGCAGTCATACCGGGACAGGGGCTATTGAGCAGTTCTTC.

The table lists this clonotype with a few counts. Just one base apart from a much larger clone, this may be a read error. The chain links TRBV2 to TRBJ2-1, with 7 bases fitting TRBD1. The tail of the sequence fits TRBJ2-7 better, so the J call may be wrong. This CDR3 is built from 14 residues. Per germline, CDR1 SNHLY and CDR2 FYNNEI. Written as DNA, the CDR3 is TGTGCCAGCAGGGGGGACAGCCACTACAATGAGCAGTACTTC. Translation: CASRGDSHYNEQYF.

The chain uses TRBV20-1 and TRBJ2-5, with D possibly being TRBD1 (5 bases). With 6 bases removed from V and 2 bases from J, the gap between germline ends came to 10 bases. The CDR3 consists of 12 residues. The V gene's germline CDR1 is DFQATT and CDR2 SNEGSKA (reference sequence). The CDR3 spells CSAMGQQETQYF. The CDR3 bases are TGCAGTGCCATGGGGCAGCAAGAGACCCAGTACTTC.